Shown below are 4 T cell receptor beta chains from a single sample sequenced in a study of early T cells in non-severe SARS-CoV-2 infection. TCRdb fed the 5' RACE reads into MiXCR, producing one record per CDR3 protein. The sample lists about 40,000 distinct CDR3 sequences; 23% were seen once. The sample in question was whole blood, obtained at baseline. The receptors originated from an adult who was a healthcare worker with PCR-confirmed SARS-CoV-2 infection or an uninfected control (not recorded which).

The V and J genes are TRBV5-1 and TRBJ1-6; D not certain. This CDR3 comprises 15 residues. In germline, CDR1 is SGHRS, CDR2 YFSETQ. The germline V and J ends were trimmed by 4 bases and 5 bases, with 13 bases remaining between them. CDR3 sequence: CASSLKTGDNSPLHF. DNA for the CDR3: TGCGCCAGCAGCCTAAAGACGGGAGATAATTCACCCCTCCACTTT.

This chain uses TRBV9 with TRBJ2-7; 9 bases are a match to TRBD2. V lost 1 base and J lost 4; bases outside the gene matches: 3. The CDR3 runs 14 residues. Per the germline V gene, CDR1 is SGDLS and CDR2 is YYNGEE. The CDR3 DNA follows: TGTGCCAGCAGCGTAAATAGCGGGGGATACGAGCAGTACTTC. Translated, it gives CASSVNSGGYEQYF.

Here the CDR3 reads CASSYLDREIHGYTF. The CDR3 region has the DNA TGTGCCAGCAGCTACCTAGACAGGGAGATTCATGGCTACACCTTC. The V and J genes are TRBV7-9 and TRBJ1-2, with 7 nucleotides matching TRBD1. Trimming at V came to 4 bases and at J to 6 bases, leaving 11 bases not matched to a gene. The CDR3 extends over 15 amino acids. The germline gives CDR1 SEHNR, CDR2 FQNEAQ (reference sequence). Using reference TRBV7-9 and TRBJ1-2 for the parts outside the CDR3, the full variable domain is DTGVSQNPRHKITKRGQNVTFRCDPISEHNRLYWYRQTLGQGPEFLTYFQNEAQLEKSRLLSDRFSAERPKGSFSTLEIQRTEQGDSAMYLCASSYLDREIHGYTFGSGTRLTVV.

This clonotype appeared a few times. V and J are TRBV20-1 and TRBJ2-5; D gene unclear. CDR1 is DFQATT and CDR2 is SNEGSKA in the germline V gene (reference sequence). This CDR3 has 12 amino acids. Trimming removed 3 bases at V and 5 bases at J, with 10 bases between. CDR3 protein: CSASRLAETQYF. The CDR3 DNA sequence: TGCAGTGCTAGTAGGCTGGCGGAGACCCAGTACTTC.